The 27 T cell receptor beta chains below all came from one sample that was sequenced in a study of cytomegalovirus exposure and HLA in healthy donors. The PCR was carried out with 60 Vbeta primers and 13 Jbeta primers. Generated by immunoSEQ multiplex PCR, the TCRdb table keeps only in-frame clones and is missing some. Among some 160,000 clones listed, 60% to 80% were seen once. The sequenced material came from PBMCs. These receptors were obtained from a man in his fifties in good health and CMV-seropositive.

The CDR3 coding sequence is TGTGCCAGCAGCATAAGACTAGCGGGCTCCTACAATGAGCAGTTCTTC. Protein product: CASSIRLAGSYNEQFF. J is TRBJ2-1 and V is TRBV7-9, with 10 bases fitting TRBD2. CDR3 length: 16 residues. Germline V CDR1 and CDR2: SEHNR, FQNEAQ (reference sequence). The V and J ends lost 5 bases and 0 bases, in that order; junction bases with no gene match: 4.

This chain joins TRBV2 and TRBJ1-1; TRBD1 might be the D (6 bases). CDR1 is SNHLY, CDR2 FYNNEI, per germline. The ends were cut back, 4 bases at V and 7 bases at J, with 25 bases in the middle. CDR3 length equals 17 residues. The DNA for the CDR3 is TGTGCCAGCAGTGTTGACAGGCGAAATTACGTCCCCCATGAAGCTTTCTTT. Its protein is CASSVDRRNYVPHEAFF.

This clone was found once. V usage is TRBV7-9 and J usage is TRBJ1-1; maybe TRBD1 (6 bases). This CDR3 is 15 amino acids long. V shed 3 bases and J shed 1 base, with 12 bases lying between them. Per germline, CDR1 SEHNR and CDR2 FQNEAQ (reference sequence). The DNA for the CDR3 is TGTGCCAGCAGCTTCAGGGGAGTCCAGAACACTGAAGCTTTCTTT. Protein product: CASSFRGVQNTEAFF.

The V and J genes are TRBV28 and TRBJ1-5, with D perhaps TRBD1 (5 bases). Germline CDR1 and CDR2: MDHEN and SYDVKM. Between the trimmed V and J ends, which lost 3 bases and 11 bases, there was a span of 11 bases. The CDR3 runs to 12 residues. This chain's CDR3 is CASSFGGKTQHF. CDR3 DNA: TGTGCCAGCAGTTTCGGGGGGAAGACCCAGCATTTT.

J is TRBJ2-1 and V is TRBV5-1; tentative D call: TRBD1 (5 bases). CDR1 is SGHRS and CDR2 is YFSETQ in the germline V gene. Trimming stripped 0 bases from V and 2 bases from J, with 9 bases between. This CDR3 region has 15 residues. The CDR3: CASSLGQGAYNEQFF. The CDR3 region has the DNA TGCGCCAGCAGCTTGGGGCAGGGCGCCTACAATGAGCAGTTCTTC. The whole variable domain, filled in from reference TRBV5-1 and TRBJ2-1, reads KAGVTQTPRYLIKTRGQQVTLSCSPISGHRSVSWYQQTPGQGLQFLFEYFSETQRNKGNFPGRFSGRQFSNSRSEMNVSTLELGDSALYLCASSLGQGAYNEQFFGPGTRLTVL.

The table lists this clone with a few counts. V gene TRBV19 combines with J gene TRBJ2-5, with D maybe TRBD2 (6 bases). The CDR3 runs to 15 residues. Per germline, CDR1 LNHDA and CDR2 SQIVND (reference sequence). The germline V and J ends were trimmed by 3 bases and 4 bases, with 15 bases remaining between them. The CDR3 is CASSIGGAGRETQYF. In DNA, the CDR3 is TGTGCCAGTAGTATTGGAGGGGCTGGTAGAGAGACCCAGTACTTC.

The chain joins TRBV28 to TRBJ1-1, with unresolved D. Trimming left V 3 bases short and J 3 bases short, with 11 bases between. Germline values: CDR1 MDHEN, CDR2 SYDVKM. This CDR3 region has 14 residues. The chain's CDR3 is CASSFVPLYTEAFF. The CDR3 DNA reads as TGTGCCAGCAGTTTTGTCCCACTTTACACTGAAGCTTTCTTT.

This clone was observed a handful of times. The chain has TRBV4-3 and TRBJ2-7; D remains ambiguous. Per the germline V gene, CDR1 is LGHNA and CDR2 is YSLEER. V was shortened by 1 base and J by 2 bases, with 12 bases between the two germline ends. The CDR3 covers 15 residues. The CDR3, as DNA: TGCGCCAGCAGCCAAGTTCGCGGCGGAGCCTACGAGCAGTACTTC. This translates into CASSQVRGGAYEQYF.

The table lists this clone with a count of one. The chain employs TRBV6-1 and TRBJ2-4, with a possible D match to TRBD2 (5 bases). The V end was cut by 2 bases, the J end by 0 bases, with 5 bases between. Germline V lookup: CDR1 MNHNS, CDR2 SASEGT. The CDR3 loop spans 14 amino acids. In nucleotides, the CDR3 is TGTGCCAGCAGTGAACGGGGAGCCAAAAACATTCAGTACTTC. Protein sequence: CASSERGAKNIQYF.

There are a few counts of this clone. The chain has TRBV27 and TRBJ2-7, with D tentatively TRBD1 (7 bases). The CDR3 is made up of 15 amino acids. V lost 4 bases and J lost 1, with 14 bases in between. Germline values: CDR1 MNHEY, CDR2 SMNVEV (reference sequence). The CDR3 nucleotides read TGTGCCAGCAGTTGGGCGGGACAGAAATCCTACGAGCAGTACTTC. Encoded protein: CASSWAGQKSYEQYF.

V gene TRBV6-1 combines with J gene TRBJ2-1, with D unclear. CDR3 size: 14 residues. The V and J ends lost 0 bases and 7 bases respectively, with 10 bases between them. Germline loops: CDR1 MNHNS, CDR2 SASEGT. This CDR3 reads CASSEAPSGNEQFF. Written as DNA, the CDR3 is TGTGCCAGCAGTGAAGCCCCTAGTGGGAATGAGCAGTTCTTC.

Here the CDR3 reads CASSLVQGGVGGYTF. DNA for the CDR3: TGTGCCAGCAGCTTAGTTCAGGGTGGGGTCGGCGGCTACACCTTC. The chain links TRBV7-2 to TRBJ1-2; D may be TRBD1 (5 bases). Per germline, CDR1 SGHTA and CDR2 FQGNSA. Trimming shortened V by 1 base and J by 8 bases, and 17 bases separated the two germline ends. The CDR3 runs 15 residues. The full variable domain, rest sourced from reference TRBV7-2 and TRBJ1-2, is GAGVSQSPSNKVTEKGKDVELRCDPISGHTALYWYRQSLGQGLEFLIYFQGNSAPDKSGLPSDRFSAERTGGSVSTLTIQRTQQEDSAVYLCASSLVQGGVGGYTFGSGTRLTVV.

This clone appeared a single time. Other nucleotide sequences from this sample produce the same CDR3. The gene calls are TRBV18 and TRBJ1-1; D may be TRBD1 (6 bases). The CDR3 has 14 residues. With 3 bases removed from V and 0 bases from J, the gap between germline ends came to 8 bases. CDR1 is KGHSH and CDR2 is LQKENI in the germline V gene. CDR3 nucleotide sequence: TGTGCCAGCTCACCCAGGGGACTGAACACTGAAGCTTTCTTT. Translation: CASSPRGLNTEAFF.

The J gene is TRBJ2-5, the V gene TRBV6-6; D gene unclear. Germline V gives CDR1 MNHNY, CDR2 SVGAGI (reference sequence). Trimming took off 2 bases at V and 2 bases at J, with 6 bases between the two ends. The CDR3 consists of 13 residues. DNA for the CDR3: TGTGCCAGCAGTTACCCCTCTCAAGAGACCCAGTACTTC. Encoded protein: CASSYPSQETQYF.

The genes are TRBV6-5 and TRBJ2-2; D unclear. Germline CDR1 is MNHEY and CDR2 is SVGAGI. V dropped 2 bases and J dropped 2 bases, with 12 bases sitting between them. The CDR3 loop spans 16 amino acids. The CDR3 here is CASSYDISPNTGELFF. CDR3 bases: TGTGCCAGCAGTTACGACATATCACCTAACACCGGGGAGCTGTTTTTT.

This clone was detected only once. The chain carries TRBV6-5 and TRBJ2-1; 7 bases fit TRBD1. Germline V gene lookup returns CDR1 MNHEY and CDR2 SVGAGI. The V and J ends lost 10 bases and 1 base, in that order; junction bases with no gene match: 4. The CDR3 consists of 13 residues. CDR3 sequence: CATRDSSYNEQFF. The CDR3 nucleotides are TGTGCCACAAGGGACAGTTCCTACAATGAGCAGTTCTTC.

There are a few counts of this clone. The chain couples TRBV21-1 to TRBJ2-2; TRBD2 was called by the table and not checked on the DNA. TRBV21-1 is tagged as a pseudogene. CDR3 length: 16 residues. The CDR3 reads CASILGGGSNTGELFF. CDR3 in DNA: TGTGCCAGCATACTCGGCGGGGGGTCGAACACCGGGGAGCTGTTTTTT.

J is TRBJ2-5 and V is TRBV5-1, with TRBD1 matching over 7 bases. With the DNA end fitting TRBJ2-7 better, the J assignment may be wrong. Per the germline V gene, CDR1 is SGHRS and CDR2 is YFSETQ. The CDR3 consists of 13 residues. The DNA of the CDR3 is TGCGCCAGCAGTCTGGGACAGATCTACGAGCAGTACTTC. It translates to CASSLGQIYEQYF.

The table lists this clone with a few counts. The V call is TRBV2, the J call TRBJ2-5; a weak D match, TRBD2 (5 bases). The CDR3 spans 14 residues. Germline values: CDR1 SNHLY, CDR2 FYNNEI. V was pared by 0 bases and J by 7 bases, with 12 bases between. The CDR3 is CASSEAHTAGTQYF. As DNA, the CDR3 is TGTGCCAGCAGTGAAGCACACACCGCGGGGACCCAGTACTTC.

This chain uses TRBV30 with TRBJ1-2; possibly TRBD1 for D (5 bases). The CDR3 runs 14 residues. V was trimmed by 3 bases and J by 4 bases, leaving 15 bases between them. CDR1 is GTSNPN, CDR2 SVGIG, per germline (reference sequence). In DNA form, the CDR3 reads TGTGCCTGGAGGGGTCAGGGTGACCCCTATGGCTACACCTTC. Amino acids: CAWRGQGDPYGYTF. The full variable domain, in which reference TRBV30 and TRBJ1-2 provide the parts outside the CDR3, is SQTIHQWPATLVQPVGSPLSLECTVEGTSNPNLYWYRQAAGRGLQLLFYSVGIGQISSEVPQNLSASRPQDRQFILSSKKLLLSDSGFYLCAWRGQGDPYGYTFGSGTRLTVV.

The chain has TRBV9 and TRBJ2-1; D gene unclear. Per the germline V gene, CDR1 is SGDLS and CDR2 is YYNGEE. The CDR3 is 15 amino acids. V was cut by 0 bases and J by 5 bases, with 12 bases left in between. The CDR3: CASSVAGQADNEQFF. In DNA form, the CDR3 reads TGTGCCAGCAGCGTAGCTGGTCAGGCCGACAATGAGCAGTTCTTC.

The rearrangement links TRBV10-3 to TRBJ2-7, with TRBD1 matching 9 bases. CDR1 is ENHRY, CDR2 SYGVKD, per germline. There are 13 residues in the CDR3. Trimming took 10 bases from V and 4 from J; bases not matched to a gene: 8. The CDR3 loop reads CATEDRGRYEQYF. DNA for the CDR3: TGTGCCACCGAAGACAGGGGGAGGTACGAGCAGTACTTC.

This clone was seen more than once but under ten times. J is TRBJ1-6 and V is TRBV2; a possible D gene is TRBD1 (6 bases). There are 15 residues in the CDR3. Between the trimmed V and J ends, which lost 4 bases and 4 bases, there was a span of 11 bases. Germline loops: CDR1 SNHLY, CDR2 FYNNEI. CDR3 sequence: CASSADSAYNSPLHF. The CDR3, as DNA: TGTGCCAGCAGTGCGGACAGTGCGTATAATTCACCCCTCCACTTT.

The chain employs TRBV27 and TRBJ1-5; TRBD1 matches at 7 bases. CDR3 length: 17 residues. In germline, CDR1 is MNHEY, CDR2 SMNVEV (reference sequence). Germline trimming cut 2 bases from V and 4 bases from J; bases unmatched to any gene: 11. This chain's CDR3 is CASSLRSQGGFNQPQHF. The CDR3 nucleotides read TGTGCCAGCAGTTTACGGTCGCAGGGGGGATTTAATCAGCCCCAGCATTTT.

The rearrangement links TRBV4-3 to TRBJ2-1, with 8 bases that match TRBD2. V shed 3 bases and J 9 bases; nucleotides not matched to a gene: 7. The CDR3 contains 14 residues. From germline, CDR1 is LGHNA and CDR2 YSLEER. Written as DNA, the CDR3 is TGCGCCAGCAGCCAGGGAGACGGGAGGGGTGAGCAGTTCTTC. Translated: CASSQGDGRGEQFF.

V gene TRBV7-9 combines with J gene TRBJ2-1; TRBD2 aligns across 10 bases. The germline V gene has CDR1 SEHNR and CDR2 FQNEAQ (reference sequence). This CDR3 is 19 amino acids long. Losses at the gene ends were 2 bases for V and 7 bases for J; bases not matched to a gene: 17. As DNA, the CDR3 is TGTGCCAGCAGCTTAAAGGGGAGGGCTAGCGGGGGCCGGGGGAATGAGCAGTTCTTC. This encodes CASSLKGRASGGRGNEQFF.

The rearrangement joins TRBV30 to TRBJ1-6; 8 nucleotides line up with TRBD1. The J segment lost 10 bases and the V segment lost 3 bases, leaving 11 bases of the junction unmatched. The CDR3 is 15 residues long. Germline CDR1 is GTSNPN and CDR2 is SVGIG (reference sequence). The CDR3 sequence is CAWSILGQGDSPLHF. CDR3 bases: TGTGCCTGGAGCATTCTCGGACAGGGAGACTCACCCCTCCACTTT.